This T cell receptor (beta chain) was identified in a study of cytomegalovirus exposure and HLA in healthy donors. Turning to this clone: The antigen is unknown.

The PCR ran on 60 Vbeta and 13 Jbeta primers. Data came from immunoSEQ multiplex PCR; TCRdb stores just in-frame clones and leaves some out. The sample gives some 130,000 clones, about 73% of which show up once; approximately 5.4% is in the top ten. Findings and limits, study-wide: In presence/absence analyses, roughly uniform sequencing depth across donors was assumed.

The sequence was obtained from a woman aged 45-65 years in good health and CMV-seropositive. The source material was PBMCs.

CDR3 amino acids: CASSTRTSGAPGELFF. The CDR3 nucleotides read TGTGCCAGTAGTACCAGGACTAGCGGGGCTCCCGGGGAGCTGTTTTTT. The V call is TRBV19, the J call TRBJ2-2; TRBD2 aligns across 12 bases. Per the germline V gene, CDR1 is LNHDA and CDR2 is SQIVND (reference sequence). This CDR3 region has 16 residues. J gave up 6 bases and V 4 bases, and 6 bases lay outside the gene matches.